A single sample gave rise to the 23 T cell receptor beta chains below, sequenced in a study of early T cells in non-severe SARS-CoV-2 infection. TCRdb recomputed calls from the 5' RACE reads with MiXCR, one row per CDR3 protein. The table has tens of thousands of distinct CDR3 sequences, less than 6.5% seen once. The sequencing input was whole blood. These receptor sequences come from an adult who was a healthcare worker with PCR-confirmed SARS-CoV-2 infection or an uninfected control (not recorded which).

This clonotype was observed many times. The V gene is TRBV20-1, the J gene TRBJ2-1; D ambiguous. This CDR3 has 16 residues. Per germline, CDR1 DFQATT and CDR2 SNEGSKA (reference sequence). The ends were cut back, 2 bases at V and 8 bases at J, with 22 bases in the middle. The CDR3 loop reads CSARSYNPGWRDEQFF. CDR3 in DNA: TGCAGTGCTAGAAGTTACAATCCCGGATGGCGTGATGAGCAGTTCTTC.

By share, this clonotype ranks as medium-sized (0.01 to 0.1%). The genes are TRBV29-1 and TRBJ1-1, with D possibly being TRBD1 (5 bases). Between the trimmed V and J ends, which lost 4 bases and 0 bases, there was a span of 9 bases. The CDR3 is 13 residues long. Germline loops: CDR1 SQVTM, CDR2 ANQGSEA. The CDR3 nucleotides read TGCAGCGTTGTGAGGGGAATGAACACTGAAGCTTTCTTT. This sequence encodes CSVVRGMNTEAFF.

The chain carries TRBV12-5 and TRBJ1-4; D is unresolved. Germline V CDR1 and CDR2: LGHNT, FRNRAP. This CDR3 has 12 amino acids. DNA of the CDR3: TGTGTCAACAGCGTTATTAATGAAAAACTGTTTTTT. Protein sequence: CVNSVINEKLFF.

This clonotype was observed many times. The chain couples TRBV6-6 to TRBJ1-1; perhaps TRBD1 as D (5 bases). This CDR3 contains 14 residues. V lost 2 bases and J lost 3, with 10 bases in between. Germline assignment: CDR1 MNHNY and CDR2 SVGAGI (reference sequence). CDR3 coding DNA: TGTGCCAGCAGTTACCTAGGAGGGGACACTGAAGCTTTCTTT. Its translation is CASSYLGGDTEAFF.

The sample holds many counts of this clonotype. The chain has TRBV14 and TRBJ1-2, with 8 bases that match TRBD1. V was clipped by 4 bases and J by 9 bases; unmatched bases: 10. Germline CDR1 is SGHDN and CDR2 is FVKESK. The length of the CDR3 is 14 residues. Here the CDR3 reads CASSRPGQAESYTF. The CDR3, as DNA: TGTGCCAGCAGCCGTCCGGGACAGGCTGAAAGCTACACCTTC.

The count of this clonotype is one. A much bigger clone sits one base away, suggesting this may be a read error. The chain has TRBV3-1 and TRBJ2-7, with D unresolved. The length of the CDR3 is 13 residues. The V end lost 1 base, the J end lost 3 bases, and 7 bases lay between the germline ends. Germline V lookup: CDR1 LGHDT, CDR2 YNNKEL (reference sequence). The DNA of the CDR3 is TGTGCCAGCAGCCAAGTTCACAGCTACGAGCAGTACTTC. Translation gives CASSQVHSYEQYF.

There are many counts of this clonotype. The V call is TRBV7-9, the J call TRBJ2-7; D gene uncertain. The CDR3 has 14 amino acids. CDR1 is SEHNR, CDR2 FQNEAQ, per germline (reference sequence). The V gene lost 1 base and the J gene lost 5 bases, with 12 bases spanning the gap. CDR3: CASSLEWVRDEQYF. CDR3 bases: TGTGCCAGCAGCTTAGAGTGGGTTCGGGACGAGCAGTACTTC. Together with reference TRBV7-9 and TRBJ2-7, the CDR3 gives the full variable domain: DTGVSQNPRHKITKRGQNVTFRCDPISEHNRLYWYRQTLGQGPEFLTYFQNEAQLEKSRLLSDRFSAERPKGSFSTLEIQRTEQGDSAMYLCASSLEWVRDEQYFGPGTRLTVT.

This clonotype has a count of ten or more. In nucleotides, the CDR3 is TGTGCCAGCAGTTGGGGACAGGGTGGGAATTCACCCCTCCACTTT. It translates to CASSWGQGGNSPLHF. The chain recombines TRBV27 with TRBJ1-6; 9 nucleotides align to TRBD1. CDR3 length equals 15 residues. The germline CDR1 and CDR2 sequences are MNHEY and SMNVEV (reference sequence). J was trimmed by 7 bases and V by 4 bases; bases with no gene match: 5.

The chain joins TRBV12-3 or TRBV12-4 to TRBJ1-1; 12 nucleotides match TRBD1. With 3 bases clipped from V and 4 bases from J, the junction kept 6 bases outside the gene matches. This CDR3 spans 16 amino acids. CDR3 DNA sequence: TGTGCCAGCAGTTTGTCCGGGACAGGGGGCATCACTGAAGCTTTCTTT. Amino acids: CASSLSGTGGITEAFF.

In its sample, this clonotype was seen many times. The chain couples TRBV29-1 to TRBJ1-2; perhaps TRBD1 as D (5 bases). CDR3 size: 12 residues. Trimming left V 4 bases short and J 5 bases short, with 11 bases between. Germline loops: CDR1 SQVTM, CDR2 ANQGSEA. The CDR3 loop reads CSVGGSPYGYTF. DNA for the CDR3: TGCAGCGTTGGGGGGAGTCCTTATGGCTACACCTTC.

The chain recombines TRBV27 with TRBJ2-2, with 8 bases that match TRBD1. Unmatched junction bases numbered 6, after V lost 6 bases and J lost 6 bases. The CDR3 is made up of 14 amino acids. Germline assignment: CDR1 MNHEY and CDR2 SMNVEV (reference sequence). The CDR3 is CASSIEQGAGELFF. The CDR3 DNA sequence: TGTGCCAGCAGCATCGAACAGGGGGCCGGGGAGCTGTTTTTT.

This clonotype was picked up a small number of times. The chain has TRBV15 and TRBJ2-1; maybe TRBD2 (6 bases). The germline V gene encodes CDR1 LNHNV and CDR2 YYDKDF (reference sequence). The CDR3 has 12 amino acids. Trimming shortened V by 4 bases and J by 12 bases, and 13 bases separated the two germline ends. For the CDR3, the DNA is TGTGCCACCAGCACCTCCTTGGGGGGGCAGTTCTTC. This gives the protein CATSTSLGGQFF.

This clonotype has a count of ten or more. This rearrangement joins TRBV20-1 to TRBJ1-5; 8 nucleotides match TRBD1. V lost 3 bases and J lost 5; bases outside the gene matches: 3. Germline CDR1 DFQATT, CDR2 SNEGSKA (reference sequence). This CDR3 has 13 amino acids. The CDR3 coding sequence is TGCAGTGCTAGCAGGGGGCTCGATCAGCCCCAGCATTTT. Its protein product is CSASRGLDQPQHF.

In its sample, this clonotype was seen many times. The rearrangement links TRBV18 to TRBJ2-7; D gene ambiguous. This CDR3 spans 13 amino acids. V was cut by 2 bases and J by 4 bases, with 9 bases left in between. From germline, CDR1 is KGHSH and CDR2 LQKENI. The CDR3 nucleotides read TGTGCCAGCTCACCAAGCCAGATTTACGAGCAGTACTTC. Translating it yields CASSPSQIYEQYF.

Many counts were recorded for this clonotype. V usage is TRBV29-1 and J usage is TRBJ2-5, with 10 bases matching TRBD2. Germline-derived CDR1 and CDR2 are SQVTM and ANQGSEA. The length of the CDR3 is 14 residues. The V and J ends lost 5 bases and 4 bases, in that order; junction bases with no gene match: 7. The CDR3: CSVKVAGGGETQYF. CDR3 nucleotide sequence: TGCAGCGTTAAGGTAGCGGGAGGAGGAGAGACCCAGTACTTC.

This clonotype was recorded at least ten times. This rearrangement joins TRBV30 to TRBJ2-7; D perhaps matches TRBD2 (6 bases). V lost 4 bases to trimming and J lost 6 bases, with 13 bases between them. Germline values: CDR1 GTSNPN, CDR2 SVGIG (reference sequence). The CDR3 length is 12 residues. CDR3 sequence reads: CAWTPTSSEQYF. Here the CDR3 DNA reads TGTGCCTGGACCCCCACTAGCTCCGAGCAGTACTTC.

The table lists this clonotype with many counts. The CDR3 DNA reads as TGTGCCAGCAGCGTTGGAGGGGAGCTGTTTTTT. Translated: CASSVGGELFF. This chain joins TRBV9 and TRBJ2-2; D gene ambiguous. Trimming removed 2 bases at V and 8 bases at J, with 4 bases between. This CDR3 contains 11 residues. Germline values: CDR1 SGDLS, CDR2 YYNGEE.

This clonotype has a handful of counts. V is TRBV24-1 and J is TRBJ2-1; D remains ambiguous. Germline V CDR1 and CDR2: KGHDR, SFDVKD. V lost 4 bases, J lost 0 bases, and 3 bases lay in between. The CDR3 spans 13 residues. In DNA, the CDR3 is TGTGCCACCAGTGACCCCTCCTACAATGAGCAGTTCTTC. This gives the protein CATSDPSYNEQFF.

As concerns this clonotype: A single base separates this from a much larger clone, so it may be a read error. The chain employs TRBV7-6 and TRBJ2-3; 7 bases match TRBD1. J lost 4 bases, V lost 5 bases, and 6 bases had no gene match. Germline assignment: CDR1 SGHVS and CDR2 FNYEAQ. The CDR3 is made up of 14 amino acids. The CDR3 coding sequence is TGTGCCAGCAGCCAGGGGGTTGGCGCAGATACGCAGTATTTT. Translated: CASSQGVGADTQYF.

The sample holds many counts of this clonotype. This sequence joins TRBV6-5 and TRBJ2-7; 10 bases align to TRBD1. Germline-derived CDR1 and CDR2 are MNHEY and SVGAGI. J gave up 6 bases and V 4 bases, and 6 bases lay outside the gene matches. The CDR3 is made up of 14 amino acids. In nucleotides, the CDR3 is TGTGCCAGCAGTTCCAGACAGGGGGCTCGCGAGCAGTACTTC. It translates to CASSSRQGAREQYF.

The chain has TRBV19 and TRBJ2-7; 8 nucleotides line up with TRBD1. Per germline, CDR1 LNHDA and CDR2 SQIVND (reference sequence). The CDR3 loop spans 14 amino acids. The ends lost 3 bases at V and 2 bases at J; junction bases unmatched: 3. The CDR3 nucleotides read TGTGCCAGTAGTATCCGCAGGGGGCCCTACGAGCAGTACTTC. This codes for CASSIRRGPYEQYF.

The sample holds many counts of this clonotype. V is TRBV10-1 and J is TRBJ2-2, with D hard to call. This CDR3 spans 13 amino acids. Germline assignment: CDR1 WNHNN and CDR2 SYGVQD (reference sequence). V lost 1 base and J lost 3, with 3 bases in between. CDR3 amino acids: CASSEFDTGELFF. CDR3 DNA: TGCGCCAGCAGTGAGTTCGACACCGGGGAGCTGTTTTTT.

In this sample, this clonotype turned up many times. The V gene is TRBV5-1, the J gene TRBJ1-1; D call uncertain. The germline V gene encodes CDR1 SGHRS and CDR2 YFSETQ. This CDR3 has 14 amino acids. V was cut by 3 bases and J by 1 base, with 10 bases left in between. CDR3: CASSSRPQNTEAFF. The CDR3 bases are TGCGCCAGCAGCTCCCGCCCCCAGAACACTGAAGCTTTCTTT.